Presented here are 16 T cell receptor beta chains from one specimen sequenced in a study of blood T cell repertoires in COVID-19. The data were produced by immunoSEQ multiplex PCR, yet TCRdb's version contains in-frame clones alone and is incomplete. There are 400,000 to 500,000 clones in the sample; around 89% occur only once, and 1.5% to 2% lies in the top ten. The sequenced material came from PBMCs or T cells enriched from blood (not recorded which). Receptors originate from a woman aged 40-49 years who had recovered from COVID-19.

Comment on this clone: The same CDR3 is also encoded by other DNA sequences in this sample. The chain uses TRBV4-3 and TRBJ1-1, with D possibly matching TRBD1 (6 bases). The CDR3 extends over 15 amino acids. V shed 0 bases and J shed 4 bases, with 12 bases lying between them. Germline V gives CDR1 LGHNA, CDR2 YSLEER. CDR3 nucleotides: TGCGCCAGCAGCCAAGATTGGGGCAGGGGCACTGAAGCTTTCTTT. Translated, it gives CASSQDWGRGTEAFF.

The rearrangement links TRBV11-3 to TRBJ2-1; the match to TRBD2 covers 9 bases. The germline CDR1 and CDR2 sequences are SGHNT and YENEEA. The V segment lost 3 bases and the J segment 6 bases; nucleotides outside the gene matches: 6. The CDR3 has 15 amino acids. The CDR3 region has the DNA TGTGCCAGCAGCTTTGGCGGGAGGGCCGGCAATGAGCAGTTCTTC. Protein sequence: CASSFGGRAGNEQFF.

This clone came up a few times. The V gene is TRBV7-2, the J gene TRBJ2-1; 8 bases agree with TRBD2. The V gene's germline CDR1 is SGHTA and CDR2 FQGNSA. Losses at the gene ends were 3 bases for V and 1 base for J; bases not matched to a gene: 14. This CDR3 contains 19 residues. CDR3 region: CASSLTSGRDPRSYNEQFF. The DNA of the CDR3 is TGTGCCAGCAGCTTGACAAGCGGGAGAGACCCAAGATCCTACAATGAGCAGTTCTTC.

The gene calls are TRBV19 and TRBJ1-2; TRBD1 matches 7 bases. CDR3 size: 21 residues. Germline values: CDR1 LNHDA, CDR2 SQIVND (reference sequence). Losses at the gene ends were 4 bases for V and 4 bases for J; bases not matched to a gene: 27. CDR3 loop: CASSSSRLILAEGGPGYGYTF. The CDR3 DNA reads as TGTGCCAGTAGTAGCTCCCGGTTGATCCTGGCGGAAGGGGGCCCGGGCTATGGCTACACCTTC.

V gene TRBV18 combines with J gene TRBJ1-1; 7 positions agree with TRBD1. CDR3 length: 16 residues. Germline V CDR1 and CDR2: KGHSH, LQKENI. Trimming removed 3 bases from V and 0 bases from J; junction bases left unmatched: 7. The CDR3 nucleotides are TGTGCCAGCTCACCCAACCGGGACAGCATGAACACTGAAGCTTTCTTT. This gives the protein CASSPNRDSMNTEAFF.

The genes are TRBV14 and TRBJ2-1; TRBD2 matches 11 bases. Germline V gene data show CDR1 as SGHDN and CDR2 as FVKESK. CDR3 length: 18 residues. The V and J ends lost 4 bases and 8 bases, in that order; junction bases with no gene match: 16. The CDR3 reads CASSRPTSGSHRVDEQFF. CDR3 nucleotides: TGTGCCAGCAGCCGACCTACTAGCGGGAGCCACCGGGTCGATGAGCAGTTCTTC.

The gene calls are TRBV19 and TRBJ1-1; D is possibly TRBD1 (6 bases). Per germline, CDR1 LNHDA and CDR2 SQIVND (reference sequence). CDR3 length equals 14 residues. V shed 8 bases and J shed 0 bases, with 13 bases lying between them. The CDR3 region is CASLGGHMNTEAFF. In nucleotides, the CDR3 is TGTGCCAGTCTGGGGGGGCACATGAACACTGAAGCTTTCTTT.

This clone was found a few times. The V and J genes are TRBV9 and TRBJ1-1, with D tentatively TRBD1 (5 bases). The CDR3 length is 14 residues. Per the germline V gene, CDR1 is SGDLS and CDR2 is YYNGEE. V was cut by 0 bases and J by 8 bases, with 14 bases left in between. The CDR3 reads CASSVGGRAGEAFF. For the CDR3, the DNA is TGTGCCAGCAGCGTAGGGGGACGCGCGGGAGAAGCTTTCTTT.

This rearrangement joins TRBV4-1 to TRBJ2-7, with D unclear. CDR3 length equals 16 residues. From germline, CDR1 is MGHRA and CDR2 YSYEKL. V shed 0 bases and J shed 4 bases, with 16 bases lying between them. CDR3 protein: CASSQDLGPNNYEQYF. The DNA of the CDR3 is TGCGCCAGCAGCCAAGATCTTGGGCCAAACAATTACGAGCAGTACTTC.

The gene calls are TRBV7-8 and TRBJ2-1, with 8 bases matching TRBD2. Trimming took 6 bases from V and 8 from J; bases not matched to a gene: 9. The CDR3 covers 14 residues. Germline V gene sequence: CDR1 SGHVS, CDR2 FQNEAQ. The CDR3 region has the DNA TGTGCCAGCAGTGGGACTAGTCGAAGCCATGAGCAGTTCTTC. Its protein product is CASSGTSRSHEQFF.

The chain uses TRBV10-2 and TRBJ1-5, with D perhaps matching TRBD1 (6 bases). Trimming removed 5 bases from V and 8 bases from J, with 22 bases in between. Germline V gene sequence: CDR1 WSHSY, CDR2 SAAADI. This CDR3 has 16 residues. The CDR3 loop is CASSPSFGTGTEPQHF. Here the CDR3 DNA reads TGCGCCAGCAGTCCCTCGTTCGGTACAGGGACGGAGCCCCAGCATTTT.

The V call is TRBV23-1, the J call TRBJ2-3; possibly TRBD1 for D (6 bases). TRBV23-1 is designated an ORF whose function remains uncertain. V was shortened by 2 bases and J by 4 bases, with 19 bases between the two germline ends. The CDR3 is made up of 17 amino acids. The CDR3 sequence: CASSQIPGQPPPDTQYF. As DNA, the CDR3 is TGCGCCAGCAGTCAAATCCCGGGACAACCCCCCCCAGATACGCAGTATTTT.

The chain couples TRBV6-5 to TRBJ1-1, with D unresolved. Trimming pared 2 bases from V and 1 base from J, leaving 8 bases between. This CDR3 region has 14 residues. From germline, CDR1 is MNHEY and CDR2 SVGAGI. The CDR3 coding sequence is TGTGCCAGCAGTTACGTCTCAGAGAACACTGAAGCTTTCTTT. This translates into CASSYVSENTEAFF.

In nucleotides, the CDR3 is TGCGCCAGCAGCTGGGACAGGGGAAGTGACTATGGCTACACCTTC. This sequence encodes CASSWDRGSDYGYTF. The chain has TRBV5-1 and TRBJ1-2; TRBD1 agrees at 10 bases. Germline values: CDR1 SGHRS, CDR2 YFSETQ. The trim removed 3 bases at V and 3 bases at J, leaving 5 bases unmatched. The CDR3 totals 15 residues.

This rearrangement joins TRBV27 to TRBJ1-5; 7 bases align to TRBD1. CDR1 and CDR2 (germline): MNHEY, SMNVEV (reference sequence). The V gene end was trimmed by 9 bases and the J gene end by 5 bases; junction bases not matched to a gene: 10. CDR3 size: 14 residues. Here the CDR3 reads CASAYLGGDQPQHF. The CDR3 bases are TGTGCCAGTGCCTATTTAGGGGGCGATCAGCCCCAGCATTTT.

This clone was counted a single time. This chain connects TRBV12-3 or TRBV12-4 to TRBJ2-5; D gene uncertain. Trimming stripped 5 bases from V and 2 bases from J, with 6 bases between. This CDR3 is 12 amino acids long. For the CDR3, the DNA is TGTGCCAGCAGTCGCCTACAAGAGACCCAGTACTTC. It codes for CASSRLQETQYF.